The clone carrying this T cell receptor beta chain showed up just a few times. Its antigen is unknown. This record comes from a study of regulatory T cells in long-lasting Graves disease. Study-level results: Favoring TRBV28, TRBJ1-2 and TRBJ2-5 was a feature seen in persistent disease. Study was limited to peripheral blood, excluding thyroid tissue.

The germline CDR1 and CDR2 sequences are SNHLY and FYNNEI. The CDR3 consists of 15 residues. V was trimmed by 7 bases and J by 0 bases, leaving 13 bases between them. This sample's time point: persistent/refractory GD, antithyroid drugs over 5 years with positive TRAb. Generation of the TCR library employed RNA extracted from PBMCs. Clinicians diagnosed Graves' disease using American Thyroid Association guidelines. Through Arm-PCR of CDR3 regions and iRepertoire HTBI primers, TCR beta libraries were built. TCRdb analysed the multiplex PCR reads with MiXCR anew, one entry per CDR3 protein. Of around 340,000 distinct CDR3 sequences in the sample, 15% to 20% were seen once.

The sequence was obtained from a female donor with Graves disease. The sample consisted of peripheral blood mononuclear cells (PBMCs), taken when the disease was refractory, from a patient treated with antithyroid drugs. The rearrangement uses TRBV2 and TRBJ2-1; D is perhaps TRBD2 (6 bases). The CDR3 DNA follows: TGTGCCAGCATGCTTAGCGGTATCTCCTACAATGAGCAGTTCTTC. It translates to CASMLSGISYNEQFF. Combining the CDR3 with reference TRBV2 and TRBJ2-1 gives the whole variable domain EPEVTQTPSHQVTQMGQEVILRCVPISNHLYFYWYRQILGQKVEFLVSFYNNEISEKSEIFDDQFSVERPDGSNFTLKIRSTKLEDSAMYFCASMLSGISYNEQFFGPGTRLTVL.